The sequence of this T cell receptor (beta chain) was determined in a study of cytomegalovirus exposure and HLA in healthy donors. There are 14 residues in the CDR3. CDR1 and CDR2 (germline): LNHDA, SQIVND (reference sequence). The V and J ends lost 4 bases and 5 bases, in that order; junction bases with no gene match: 6. With 60 Vbeta and 13 Jbeta primers, the PCR was carried out. Sequenced by immunoSEQ multiplex PCR; TCRdb stores in-frame clones only, minus some. The sample comprises roughly 170,000 clones, 81% of which are singletons, and about 2% rests with the top ten. The receptor comes from a woman younger than 45 in good health and CMV-seronegative. Input material: PBMCs. The rearrangement links TRBV19 to TRBJ2-5, with 8 bases lining up with TRBD1. The CDR3 protein is CASSRTGIGETQYF. The CDR3 region has the DNA TGTGCCAGTAGTAGGACAGGGATTGGGGAGACCCAGTACTTC. The full variable domain, its missing parts supplied by reference TRBV19 and TRBJ2-5, is DGGITQSPKYLFRKEGQNVTLSCEQNLNHDAMYWYRQDPGQGLRLIYYSQIVNDFQKGDIAEGYSVSREKKESFPLTVTSAQKNPTAFYLCASSRTGIGETQYFGPGTRLLVL.